This TCR beta chain is from a study of vaccination effects on CD4 cells after COVID-19. General study results and limits: Clones of infection and vaccine origin contracted markedly late after vaccination.

Profiling relied on immunoSEQ multiplex PCR, and the TCRdb table lists in-frame clones only, not all of them. This table has about 37,000 clones, 73% appearing once. Regarding this clone: Its antigen is currently unknown.

The germline V gene has CDR1 WNHNN and CDR2 SYGVQD (reference sequence). Trimming shortened V by 9 bases and J by 0 bases, and 20 bases separated the two germline ends. This CDR3 spans 16 amino acids. Antigen-specific CD4+ T cell clonotypes were called by their expansion after viral peptide-pool culture in ViraFEST. Following culture for around 9 days, CD4+ T cells were isolated. By PCR, the person was confirmed to have had SARS-CoV-2 infection between March and December 2020. The receptor comes from a human donor who had a prior SARS-CoV-2 infection. This chain links TRBV10-1 with TRBJ1-2, with a weak D call TRBD1 (6 bases). Sequences were derived from CD4+ T cells from PBMCs cultured with a peptide pool, sampled before COVID-19 vaccination. The CDR3 here is CARTPTGTPSNYGYTF. In DNA, the CDR3 is TGCGCCAGGACACCCACCGGGACACCTTCTAACTATGGCTACACCTTC.